This T cell receptor (beta chain) was retrieved from a study of shared clonotypes between healthy human individuals. General study findings and limits: Non-shared clonotypes had lower generation probabilities than clonotypes shared by all four sorted-subset donors.

Naive CD8 cells lacked CD45RO, underwent positive selection for CCR7 and left out terminally differentiated effector memory CD45RA+ cells. Sequencing was performed with immunoSEQ multiplex PCR; in TCRdb, only in-frame clones are kept and a portion is missing. This sample has 2 million to 2.5 million clones; 85% to 95% occur once, and the top ten carry more than 1.5%. Concerning this clone: Its antigen remains unknown.

The sequence was collected from a man aged 18 to 29 in good health. Some clones in this sample may be carry-over from other donors' samples. The specimen sequenced was naive CD8+ T cells from PBMCs.

The CDR3 region is CASSPTSGRASTDTQYF. DNA of the CDR3: TGTGCCAGCAGCCCGACTAGCGGGAGGGCCAGCACAGATACGCAGTATTTT. The chain has TRBV9 and TRBJ2-3, with TRBD2 matching over 14 bases. Germline CDR1 SGDLS, CDR2 YYNGEE. There are 17 residues in the CDR3. V was clipped by 4 bases and J by 0 bases; unmatched bases: 4. Supplemented by reference TRBV9 and TRBJ2-3, the full variable domain reads DSGVTQTPKHLITATGQRVTLRCSPRSGDLSVYWYQQSLDQGLQFLIQYYNGEERAKGNILERFSAQQFPDLHSELNLSSLELGDSALYFCASSPTSGRASTDTQYFGPGTRLTVL.